What follows is one T cell receptor (beta chain) and its context. The clone's antigen remains unknown. It has no much larger one-base neighbor in the sample; base qualities were not kept. At one collaborating source in Seattle, patients were enrolled during active infection and were followed longitudinally through the course of disease. The collaborating institutions used their own protocols to collect whole blood in K2EDTA tubes. Collaborator samples were shipped for TCRbeta analysis as frozen whole blood, isolated PBMCs, or DNA extracted from either sample type. From its cysteine to its phenylalanine, the CDR3 spans 13 amino acids. The retained sequence is limited to the CDR3, 39 bases, with the frame set at the first base. Between the V and J ends, shortened by 3 bases and 3 bases respectively, the junction contains 9 bases. The CDR1 and CDR2 encoded by the germline V gene are MDHEN and SYDVKM.

The source of the sample is a study of blood T cell repertoires in COVID-19 (dated by TCRdb to 2020 to 2022). With regard to the full study: Samples covering the acute and convalescent phases of COVID-19 were provided by collaborators in the United States, Italy and Spain. The material from the prospective study consisted of cDNA or gDNA derived from T cells, B-cell-depleted T cells, or PBMCs. The dataset comprised deeply sampled blood TCRbeta repertoires from subjects exposed to, actively infected with, or recovered from COVID-19. The repertoires were released in a freely available public database meant as a resource for research on the immune response to SARS-CoV-2. The samples were drawn from two sources: the first 160 participants of the ongoing ImmuneRACE study, and over 1,000 subjects contributed by 6 global collaborators. The sample metadata nearly always contained a de-identified subject ID, COVID-19 status, age in years and sex. HLA class I and class II types, where available, came from metadata supplied by the sample provider rather than from assay-based typing.

The immunoSEQ Assay, a bias-controlled multiplex PCR, was used to amplify TCRbeta CDR3 regions from genomic DNA. The study's processing was this. Within the assay, amplification of reference gene primers was used to estimate how many nucleated cells each sample contained. To quantify the absolute abundance of each unique TCRbeta CDR3 rearrangement, sequence reads were collapsed and filtered. For each sample, productive Simpson clonality was calculated as the square root of Simpson's diversity index across productive rearrangements. TCRdb mirrors the immuneACCESS table, restricted to in-frame sequences. Some clones are absent from its copies; in checked studies, under half trace to an unresolved V gene, and the reason for the others is unknown. V and J calls and clone size are as listed in that table; D and trimming were resolved from the DNA. The sample profile shows roughly 200,000 clones; around 80% of them were found once. The top ten clones comprise roughly 1.3% of the sample.

Results the study describes overall, beyond this receptor: The amount of clinical and demographic metadata varied by source and participant and was provided uncurated.

This TCR derives from a woman aged 25 to 39 with COVID-19, enrolled during active disease. What was sequenced was peripheral blood. Recombination connected TRBV28 to TRBJ2-7; the best D guess is TRBD2, with 5 bases matching. In nucleotides, the sequence is TGTGCCAGCAGTTTTGAAGGACTCTACGAGCAGTACTTC. The encoded protein is CASSFEGLYEQYF.